The 8 T cell receptor beta chains below come from one sample, sequenced in a study of T-cell reconstitution after alpha-beta-depleted transplantation in children. Unique molecular identifiers were incorporated into the prepared TCRbeta library. Using its own MiXCR run on the PCR reads, TCRdb lists one record per CDR3 protein. The sample holds almost 250,000 distinct CDR3 sequences, roughly 24% seen once. The sample here was PBMCs, taken before TCRalphabeta/CD19-depleted stem cell transplant. These receptor sequences come from a girl aged 2-15 years with Fanconi anemia, due to receive a stem cell transplant.

The table lists this clonotype with many counts. The chain links TRBV29-1 to TRBJ2-2, with 10 bases lining up with TRBD2. There are 13 residues in the CDR3. V trimming: 3 bases; J trimming: 9 bases; junction bases outside the gene matches: 4. Germline CDR1 reads SQVTM; CDR2 reads ANQGSEA. This chain's CDR3 is CSVELAGVRELFF. The CDR3 DNA follows: TGCAGCGTTGAGCTAGCGGGAGTGCGGGAGCTGTTTTTT.

This clonotype was counted many times. The rearrangement uses TRBV6-1 and TRBJ2-1, with D maybe TRBD2 (6 bases). Between the trimmed V and J ends, which lost 3 bases and 4 bases, there was a span of 19 bases. The CDR3 length is 17 residues. In germline, CDR1 is MNHNS, CDR2 SASEGT. This CDR3 is CASSEVLAPFLYNEQFF. The DNA for the CDR3 is TGTGCCAGCAGTGAGGTACTAGCACCCTTCCTTTACAATGAGCAGTTCTTC.

The rearrangement joins TRBV21-1 to TRBJ2-7; whether TRBD1, the table's D call, matches the DNA was not checked. TRBV21-1 is a pseudogene segment. The CDR3 covers 16 residues. CDR3 residues: CASSTMAGTGAWGQYF. CDR3 coding DNA: TGTGCCAGCAGCACCATGGCCGGGACAGGGGCTTGGGGGCAGTACTTC.

This clonotype was seen at least ten times. The chain joins TRBV29-1 to TRBJ2-7; TRBD1 is a possible D gene (5 bases). From germline, CDR1 is SQVTM and CDR2 ANQGSEA. The CDR3 is 12 amino acids. Trimming left V 3 bases short and J 2 bases short, with 8 bases between. This CDR3 reads CSVEDKPYEQYF. The CDR3 nucleotides read TGCAGCGTTGAGGACAAACCCTACGAGCAGTACTTC.

This clonotype has ten or more counts. The chain links TRBV12-3 or TRBV12-4 to TRBJ1-2, with 10 positions matching TRBD1. V gave up 6 bases and J gave up 8 bases; unmatched junction bases: 6. This CDR3 contains 13 residues. The CDR3 bases are TGTGCCAGCAGCCTGGACAGGGGGTCGGGCTACACCTTC. As protein: CASSLDRGSGYTF.

This clonotype has ten or more counts. This chain uses TRBV9 with TRBJ2-1; possibly TRBD2 for D (6 bases). Germline CDR1 reads SGDLS; CDR2 reads YYNGEE. V was clipped by 0 bases and J by 2 bases, with 12 bases between them. The CDR3 has 16 residues. The CDR3 nucleotides read TGTGCCAGCAGCGTAGAAGTAGCGGAAACCTACAATGAGCAGTTCTTC. Protein product: CASSVEVAETYNEQFF. The whole variable domain, remainder taken from reference TRBV9 and TRBJ2-1, is DSGVTQTPKHLITATGQRVTLRCSPRSGDLSVYWYQQSLDQGLQFLIQYYNGEERAKGNILERFSAQQFPDLHSELNLSSLELGDSALYFCASSVEVAETYNEQFFGPGTRLTVL.

This clonotype appeared a few times. The J gene is TRBJ2-5, the V gene TRBV20-1; the match to TRBD2 covers 8 bases. The ends lost 7 bases at V and 5 bases at J; junction bases unmatched: 9. Germline V CDR1 and CDR2: DFQATT, SNEGSKA (reference sequence). This CDR3 is 13 amino acids long. Here the CDR3 reads CSVGIAGWETQYF. The CDR3 DNA reads TGCAGTGTTGGGATAGCGGGGTGGGAGACCCAGTACTTC.

The chain links TRBV20-1 to TRBJ2-3; 11 bases align to TRBD2. This CDR3 is built from 17 residues. The V segment lost 2 bases and the J segment 1 base; nucleotides outside the gene matches: 8. The germline CDR1 and CDR2 sequences are DFQATT and SNEGSKA (reference sequence). This CDR3 reads CSARKASGRMGTDTQYF. Here the CDR3 DNA reads TGCAGTGCTAGAAAGGCTAGCGGGAGGATGGGCACAGATACGCAGTATTTT.